This is a list of T cell receptor beta chains from one sample in a study of CD8+CD57+ T cells in acquired aplastic anemia. TCRdb passed the reads through MiXCR, listing each CDR3 protein once. The repertoire consists of 120,000 or so distinct CDR3 sequences, with 40% to 60% occurring once and the leading ten covering roughly 2.5%. Source material: sorted CD4+, CD8+, or CD8+CD57+ T cells (not recorded which) from PBMCs. The receptors were gathered from a human donor in good health, serving as a control. Each CDR3 is given with its conserved first and last residue. D genes are given only for firm matches. Clone size is not always given. Where it is, it says once, few, many or a class for expanded clones.

-	TRBV7-9	-	TRBJ1-2	TGTGCCAGCATGTCGGACGACTATGGCTACACCTTC	CASMSDDYGYTF
-	TRBV2	-	TRBJ1-2	TGTGCCAGCAGTCGGCTTGTGGGTAACTATGGCTACACCTTC	CASSRLVGNYGYTF
-	TRBV18	few	TRBJ1-5	TGTGCCAGCTCACCATCCGGGTCAGGGGCGGAGCCCCAGCATTTT	CASSPSGSGAEPQHF
TRBD2	TRBV24-1	-	TRBJ2-7	TGTGCCACCAGTGCGGGGGGGACCTACGAGCAGTACTTC	CATSAGGTYEQYF
-	TRBV25-1	-	TRBJ2-7	TGTGCCAGCAGTGAATATACCGAGTACGAGCAGTACTTC	CASSEYTEYEQYF
-	TRBV4-1	few	TRBJ1-2	TGCGCCAGCAGCCAAGATCGGACGGAGGTCTATGGCTACACCTTC	CASSQDRTEVYGYTF
TRBD1	TRBV2	-	TRBJ2-7	TGTGCCAGCAGACTACAGGGGGCGCAGTACTTC	CASRLQGAQYF
-	TRBV11-3	-	TRBJ1-3	TGTGCCAGCAGCCAAGGCGGGGGGCGGGGAAACACCATATATTTT	CASSQGGGRGNTIYF
TRBD1	TRBV24-1	many	TRBJ1-2	TGTGCCACCAGTGACTCAACAGGGGCCTCTGATATGAGTGGCTACACCTTC	CATSDSTGASDMSGYTF
-	TRBV20-1	many	TRBJ2-3	TGCAGTGTCGGGCAGCCCTCGGCAGATACGCAGTATTTT	CSVGQPSADTQYF
-	TRBV19	-	TRBJ1-2	TGTGCCAGTACGGGTAGTGCAGCCCACTATGGCTACACCTTC	CASTGSAAHYGYTF
-	TRBV7-8	-	TRBJ2-7	TGTGCCAGCAGCTCCACCGGGACGAGAGCCTACGAGCAGTACTTC	CASSSTGTRAYEQYF
-	TRBV10-3	-	TRBJ2-3	TGTGCCATCGGTGCCTCGGATACGCAGTATTTT	CAIGASDTQYF
TRBD2	TRBV7-7	-	TRBJ2-1	TGTGTCAGCAGCGGGGACGGGGGTGAGCAGTTCTTC	CVSSGDGGEQFF
-	TRBV4-3	many	TRBJ1-6	TGCGCCAGCAGCCAAGATGATGGGGGCAGCGCACCCCTCCACTTT	CASSQDDGGSAPLHF
-	TRBV29-1	-	TRBJ1-3	TGCAGCGCCTTGGACGGAAACACCATATATTTT	CSALDGNTIYF
-	TRBV12-3/TRBV12-4	many	TRBJ1-2	TGTGCCAGCAGTCCTCAGGGACCCTATGGCTACACCTTC	CASSPQGPYGYTF
-	TRBV20-1	many	TRBJ2-7	TGCAGTGCTAGAGATGGGACAACCTACGAGCAGTACTTC	CSARDGTTYEQYF
TRBD2	TRBV7-6	-	TRBJ2-1	TGTGCCAGCAGCCACAGGGCTAGCGGGATCAATGAGCAGTTCTTC	CASSHRASGINEQFF
TRBD1	TRBV11-1	-	TRBJ2-7	TGTGCCAGCAGCTTAGACGTCCCGGGACAGCTCTACGAGCAGTACTTC	CASSLDVPGQLYEQYF
-	TRBV24-1	few	TRBJ2-7	TGTGCCACCAGAGGGGGGGATAACTACGAGCAGTACTTC	CATRGGDNYEQYF
-	TRBV29-1	-	TRBJ1-1	TGCAGCGTTCGACACGGGCCTGAAGCTTTCTTT	CSVRHGPEAFF
TRBD1	TRBV6-1	many	TRBJ1-2	TGTGCCAGCAGAGACAGGGTGATTGGCTACACCTTC	CASRDRVIGYTF
TRBD1	TRBV24-1	-	TRBJ1-1	TGTGCCACCCGAAAAACAGGGGGCACTGAAGCTTTCTTT	CATRKTGGTEAFF
-	TRBV15	few	TRBJ2-7	TGTGCCACCAGCAGAGATCGGTATTCCTACGAGCAGTACTTC	CATSRDRYSYEQYF
-	TRBV6-1	-	TRBJ2-3	TGTGCCAGCAAAAGAAGGTTCTGGGGTAACAACACAGATACGCAGTATTTT	CASKRRFWGNNTDTQYF